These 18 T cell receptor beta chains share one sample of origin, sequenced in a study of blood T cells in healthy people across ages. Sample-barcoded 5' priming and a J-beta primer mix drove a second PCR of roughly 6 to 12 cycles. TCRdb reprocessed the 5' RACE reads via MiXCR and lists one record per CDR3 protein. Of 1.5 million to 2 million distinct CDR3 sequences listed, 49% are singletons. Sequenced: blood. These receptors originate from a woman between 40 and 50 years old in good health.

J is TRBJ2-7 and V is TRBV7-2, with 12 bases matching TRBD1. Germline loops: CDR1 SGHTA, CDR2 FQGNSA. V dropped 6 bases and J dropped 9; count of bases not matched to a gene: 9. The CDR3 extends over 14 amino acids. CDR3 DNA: TGTGCCAGCAGGATCCCGGGACAGGGGGCACCGCAGTACTTC. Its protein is CASRIPGQGAPQYF.

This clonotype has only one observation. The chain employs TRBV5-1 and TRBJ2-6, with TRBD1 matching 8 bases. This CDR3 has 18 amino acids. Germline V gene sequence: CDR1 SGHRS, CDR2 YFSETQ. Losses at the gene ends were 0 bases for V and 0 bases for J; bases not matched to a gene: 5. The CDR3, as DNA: TGCGCCAGCAGCTTGGTCGGGACAGGTCCCTCTGGGGCCAACGTCCTGACTTTC. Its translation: CASSLVGTGPSGANVLTF.

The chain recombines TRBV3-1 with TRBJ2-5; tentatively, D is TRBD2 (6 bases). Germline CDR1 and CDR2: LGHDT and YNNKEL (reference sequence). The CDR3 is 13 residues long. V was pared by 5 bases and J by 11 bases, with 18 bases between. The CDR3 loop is CASSAGRYNEQYF. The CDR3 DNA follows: TGTGCCAGCAGCGCGGGACGGTACAATGAGCAGTACTTC.

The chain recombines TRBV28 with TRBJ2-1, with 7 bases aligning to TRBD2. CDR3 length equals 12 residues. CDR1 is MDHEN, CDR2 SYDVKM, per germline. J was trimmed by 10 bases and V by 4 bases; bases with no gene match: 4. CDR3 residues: CASSSSTSEQFF. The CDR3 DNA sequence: TGTGCCAGCAGTTCCTCGACTAGCGAGCAGTTCTTC.

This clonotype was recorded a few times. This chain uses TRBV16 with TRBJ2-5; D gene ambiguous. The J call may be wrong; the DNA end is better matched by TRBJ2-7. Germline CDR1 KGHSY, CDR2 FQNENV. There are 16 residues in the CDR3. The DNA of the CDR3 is TGTGCCAGCAGCCCCCCGGGTCTGCGAGCTCTAAACGAGCAGTACTTC. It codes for CASSPPGLRALNEQYF.

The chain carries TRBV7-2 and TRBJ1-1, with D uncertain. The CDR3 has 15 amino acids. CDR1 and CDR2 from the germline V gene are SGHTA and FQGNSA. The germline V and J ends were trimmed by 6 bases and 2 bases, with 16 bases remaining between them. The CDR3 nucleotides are TGTGCCAGCAGATCAACCCCAGGAACTAACACTGAAGCTTTCTTT. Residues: CASRSTPGTNTEAFF.

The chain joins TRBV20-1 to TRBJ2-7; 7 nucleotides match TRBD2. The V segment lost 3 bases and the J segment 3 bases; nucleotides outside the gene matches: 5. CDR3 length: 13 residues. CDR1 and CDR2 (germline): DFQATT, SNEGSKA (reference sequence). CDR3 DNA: TGCAGTGCTAGGGGGGGGGAGGTCTACGAGCAGTACTTC. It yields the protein CSARGGEVYEQYF.

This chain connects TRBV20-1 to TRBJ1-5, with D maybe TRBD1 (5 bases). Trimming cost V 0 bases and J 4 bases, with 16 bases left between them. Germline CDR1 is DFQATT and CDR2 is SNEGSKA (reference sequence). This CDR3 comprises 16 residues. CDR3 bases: TGCAGTGCTAGAGATCAAATCGGGACGGCAAATCAGCCCCAGCATTTT. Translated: CSARDQIGTANQPQHF.

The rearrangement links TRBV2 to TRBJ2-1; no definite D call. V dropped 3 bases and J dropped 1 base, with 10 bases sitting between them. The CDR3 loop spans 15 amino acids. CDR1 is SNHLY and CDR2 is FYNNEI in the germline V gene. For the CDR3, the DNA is TGTGCCAGCAGTGAGACGAGATCATCCTACAATGAGCAGTTCTTC. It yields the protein CASSETRSSYNEQFF.

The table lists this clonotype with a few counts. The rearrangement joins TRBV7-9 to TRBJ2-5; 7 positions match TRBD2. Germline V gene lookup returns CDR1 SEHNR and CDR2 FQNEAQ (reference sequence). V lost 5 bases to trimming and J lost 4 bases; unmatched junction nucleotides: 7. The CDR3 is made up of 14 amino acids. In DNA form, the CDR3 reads TGTGCCAGCAGCCGCGGGACTACCTTAGAGACCCAGTACTTC. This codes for CASSRGTTLETQYF.

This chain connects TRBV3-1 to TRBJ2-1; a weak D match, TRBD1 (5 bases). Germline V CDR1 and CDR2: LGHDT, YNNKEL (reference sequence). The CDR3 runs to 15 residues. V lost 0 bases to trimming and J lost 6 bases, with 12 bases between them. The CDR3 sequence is CASSQERGQTNEQFF. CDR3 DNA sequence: TGTGCCAGCAGCCAAGAAAGGGGCCAGACCAATGAGCAGTTCTTC.

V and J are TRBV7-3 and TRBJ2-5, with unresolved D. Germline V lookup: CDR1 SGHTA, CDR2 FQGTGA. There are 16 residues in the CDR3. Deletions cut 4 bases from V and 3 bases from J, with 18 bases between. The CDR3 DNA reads TGTGCCAGCAGCTCCCCGAACTCTACCCCCAAAGAGACCCAGTACTTC. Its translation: CASSSPNSTPKETQYF. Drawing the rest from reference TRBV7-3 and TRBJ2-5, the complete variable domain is GAGVSQTPSNKVTEKGKYVELRCDPISGHTALYWYRQSLGQGPEFLIYFQGTGAADDSGLPNDRFFAVRPEGSVSTLKIQRTERGDSAVYLCASSSPNSTPKETQYFGPGTRLLVL.

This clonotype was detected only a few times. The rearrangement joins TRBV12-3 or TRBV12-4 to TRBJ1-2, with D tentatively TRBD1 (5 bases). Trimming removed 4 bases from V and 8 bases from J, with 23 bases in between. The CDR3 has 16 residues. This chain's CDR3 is CASSSTENWLRGGYTF. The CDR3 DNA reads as TGTGCCAGCAGTTCGACAGAAAATTGGCTTCGAGGAGGCTACACCTTC.

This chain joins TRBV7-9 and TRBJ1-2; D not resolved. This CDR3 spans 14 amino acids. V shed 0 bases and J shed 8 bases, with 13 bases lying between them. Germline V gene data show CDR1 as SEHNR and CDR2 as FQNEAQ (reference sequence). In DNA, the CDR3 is TGTGCCAGCAGCTTAGCAGGGCTATCGGAGGGCTACACCTTC. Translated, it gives CASSLAGLSEGYTF.

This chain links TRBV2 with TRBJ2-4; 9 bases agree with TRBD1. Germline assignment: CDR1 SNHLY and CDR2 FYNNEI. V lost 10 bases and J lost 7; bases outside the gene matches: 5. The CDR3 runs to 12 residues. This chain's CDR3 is CATDRGRNIQYF. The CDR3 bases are TGTGCCACCGACAGGGGGAGGAACATTCAGTACTTC.

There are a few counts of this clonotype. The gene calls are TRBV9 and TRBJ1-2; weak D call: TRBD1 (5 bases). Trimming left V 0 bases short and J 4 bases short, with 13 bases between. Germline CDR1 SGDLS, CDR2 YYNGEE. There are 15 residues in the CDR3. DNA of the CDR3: TGTGCCAGCAGCGTAGTGCCCGGGACGACCTATGGCTACACCTTC. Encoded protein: CASSVVPGTTYGYTF.

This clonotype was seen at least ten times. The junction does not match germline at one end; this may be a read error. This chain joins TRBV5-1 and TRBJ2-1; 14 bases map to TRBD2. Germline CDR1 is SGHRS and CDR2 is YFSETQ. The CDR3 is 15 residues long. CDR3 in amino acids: CASSLRTSGGNEQFF. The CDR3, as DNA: TGTGCCAGCAGCTTGAGGACTAGCGGGGGGAATGAGCAGTTCTTC.

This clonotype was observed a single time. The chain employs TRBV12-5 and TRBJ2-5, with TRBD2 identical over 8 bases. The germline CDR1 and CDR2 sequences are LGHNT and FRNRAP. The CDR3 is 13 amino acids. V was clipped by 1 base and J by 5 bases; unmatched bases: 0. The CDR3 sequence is CASGLERGETQYF. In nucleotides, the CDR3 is TGTGCTAGTGGTTTGGAGCGGGGGGAGACCCAGTACTTC.